This record concerns one T cell receptor beta chain sequence. The sample originates from a study of blood T cell repertoires in COVID-19. As for the study in general: Sources were T cells, B-cell-depleted T cells, or PBMCs; the material itself was cDNA or gDNA.

Per the authors' pipeline: Scientists estimated how many nucleated cells there were by amplifying reference gene primers. This table comes from immunoSEQ multiplex PCR, and its TCRdb copy is limited to in-frame clones, with some not included. V and J calls and clone size are copied from that table; D and trimming were computed from the DNA. This table holds about 180,000 clones, about 91% found once. The sequence came from a woman in her 30s with acute or convalescent COVID-19. The sample taken for sequencing was peripheral blood.

The CDR3, as DNA: TGTGCCTCGAAAGGGGACAGGGTGCACACCGGGGAGCTGTTTTTT. Protein sequence: CASKGDRVHTGELFF. This sequence joins TRBV30 and TRBJ2-2, with 9 positions matching TRBD1. Germline CDR1 GTSNPN, CDR2 SVGIG (reference sequence). CDR3 length: 15 amino acids. Trimming at V came to 7 bases and at J to 3 bases, leaving 9 bases not matched to a gene.